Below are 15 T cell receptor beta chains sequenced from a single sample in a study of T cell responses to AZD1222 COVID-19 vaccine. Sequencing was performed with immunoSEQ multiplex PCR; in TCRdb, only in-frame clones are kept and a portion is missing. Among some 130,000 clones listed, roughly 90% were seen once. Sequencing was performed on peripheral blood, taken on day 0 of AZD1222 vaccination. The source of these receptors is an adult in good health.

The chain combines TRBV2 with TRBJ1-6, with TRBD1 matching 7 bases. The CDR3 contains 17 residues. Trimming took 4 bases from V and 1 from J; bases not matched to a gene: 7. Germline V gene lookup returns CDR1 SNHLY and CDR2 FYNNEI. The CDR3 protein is CASSGGTAQSYNSPLHF. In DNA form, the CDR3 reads TGTGCCAGCAGTGGCGGGACAGCTCAATCCTATAATTCACCCCTCCACTTT.

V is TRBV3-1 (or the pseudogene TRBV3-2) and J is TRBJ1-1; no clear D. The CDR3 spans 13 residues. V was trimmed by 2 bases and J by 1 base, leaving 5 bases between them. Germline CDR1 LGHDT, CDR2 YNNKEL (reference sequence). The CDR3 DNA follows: TGTGCCAGCAGCCAATATAGGAACACTGAAGCTTTCTTT. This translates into CASSQYRNTEAFF.

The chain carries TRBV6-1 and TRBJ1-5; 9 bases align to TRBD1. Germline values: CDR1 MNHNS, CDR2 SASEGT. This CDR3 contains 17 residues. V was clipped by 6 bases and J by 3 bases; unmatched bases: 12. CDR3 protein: CASREPLDRGDNQPQHF. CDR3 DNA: TGTGCCAGCAGGGAACCCCTGGACAGGGGTGACAATCAGCCCCAGCATTTT.

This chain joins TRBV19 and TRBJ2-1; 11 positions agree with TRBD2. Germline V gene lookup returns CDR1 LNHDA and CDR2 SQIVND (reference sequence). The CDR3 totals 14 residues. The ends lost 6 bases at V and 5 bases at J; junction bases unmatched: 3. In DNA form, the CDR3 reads TGTGCCAGTAGATTAGCGGGGGGGCACAATGAGCAGTTCTTC. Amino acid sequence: CASRLAGGHNEQFF.

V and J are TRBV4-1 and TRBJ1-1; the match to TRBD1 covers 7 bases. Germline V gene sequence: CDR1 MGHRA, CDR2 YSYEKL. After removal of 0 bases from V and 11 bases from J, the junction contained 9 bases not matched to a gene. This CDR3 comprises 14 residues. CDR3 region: CASSQDQGRGLAFF. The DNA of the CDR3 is TGCGCCAGCAGCCAAGATCAAGGCAGGGGGTTGGCTTTCTTT.

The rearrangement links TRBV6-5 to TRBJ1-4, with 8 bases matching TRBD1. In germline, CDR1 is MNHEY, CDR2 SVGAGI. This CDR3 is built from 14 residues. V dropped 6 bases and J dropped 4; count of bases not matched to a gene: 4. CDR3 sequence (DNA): TGTGCCAGCAGGATGACAGGGGATAATGAAAAACTGTTTTTT. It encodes CASRMTGDNEKLFF.

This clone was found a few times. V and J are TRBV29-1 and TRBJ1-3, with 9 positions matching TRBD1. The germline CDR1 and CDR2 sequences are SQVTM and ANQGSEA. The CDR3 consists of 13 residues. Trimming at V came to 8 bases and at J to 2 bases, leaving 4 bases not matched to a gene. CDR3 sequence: CSTWTGAGNTIYF. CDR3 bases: TGCAGCACATGGACAGGGGCTGGAAACACCATATATTTT.

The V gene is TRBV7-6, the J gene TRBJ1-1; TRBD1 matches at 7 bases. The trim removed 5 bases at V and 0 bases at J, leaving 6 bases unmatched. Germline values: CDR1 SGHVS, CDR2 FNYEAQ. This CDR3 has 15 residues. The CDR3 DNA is TGTGCCAGCAGCCCCGGACAGGCCATGAACACTGAAGCTTTCTTT. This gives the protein CASSPGQAMNTEAFF.

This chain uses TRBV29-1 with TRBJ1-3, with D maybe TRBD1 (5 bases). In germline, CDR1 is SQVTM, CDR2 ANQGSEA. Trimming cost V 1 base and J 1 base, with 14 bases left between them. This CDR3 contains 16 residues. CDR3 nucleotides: TGCAGCGTTGAAGCGCAGGGCCTAGTATCTGGAAACACCATATATTTT. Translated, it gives CSVEAQGLVSGNTIYF.

In DNA form, the CDR3 reads TGTGCCACCAGCAGAGTGAGAGGGAGACCGACTAATGAAAAACTGTTTTTT. This gives the protein CATSRVRGRPTNEKLFF. V and J are TRBV15 and TRBJ1-4; D ambiguous. V gave up 1 base and J gave up 2 bases, with 14 bases separating them. Germline CDR1 is LNHNV and CDR2 is YYDKDF (reference sequence). This CDR3 has 17 residues.

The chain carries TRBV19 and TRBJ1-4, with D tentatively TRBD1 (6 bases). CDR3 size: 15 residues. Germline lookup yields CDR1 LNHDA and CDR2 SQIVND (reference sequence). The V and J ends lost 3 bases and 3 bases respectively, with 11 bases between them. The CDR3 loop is CASSIKHRANEKLFF. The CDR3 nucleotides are TGTGCCAGTAGTATCAAGCACAGGGCTAATGAAAAACTGTTTTTT.

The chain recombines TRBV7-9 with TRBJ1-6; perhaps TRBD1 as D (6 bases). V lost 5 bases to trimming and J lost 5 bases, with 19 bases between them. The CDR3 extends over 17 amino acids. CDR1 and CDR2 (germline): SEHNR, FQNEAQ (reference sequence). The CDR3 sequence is CASSPVLGGKDNSPLHF. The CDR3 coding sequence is TGTGCCAGCAGCCCCGTCCTAGGGGGTAAGGATAATTCACCCCTCCACTTT. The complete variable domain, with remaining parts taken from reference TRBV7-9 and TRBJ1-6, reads DTGVSQNPRHKITKRGQNVTFRCDPISEHNRLYWYRQTLGQGPEFLTYFQNEAQLEKSRLLSDRFSAERPKGSFSTLEIQRTEQGDSAMYLCASSPVLGGKDNSPLHFGNGTRLTVT.

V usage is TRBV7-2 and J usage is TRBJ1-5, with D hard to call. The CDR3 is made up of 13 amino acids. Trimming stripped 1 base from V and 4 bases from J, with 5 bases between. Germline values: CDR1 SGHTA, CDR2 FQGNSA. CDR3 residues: CASSLGVNQPQHF. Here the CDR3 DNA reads TGTGCCAGCAGCTTAGGAGTGAATCAGCCCCAGCATTTT.

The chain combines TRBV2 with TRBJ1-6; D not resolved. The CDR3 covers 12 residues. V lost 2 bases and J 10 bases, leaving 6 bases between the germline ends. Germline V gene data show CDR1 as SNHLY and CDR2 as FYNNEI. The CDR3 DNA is TGTGCCAGCAGTGAAACGGTGTCACCCCTCCACTTT. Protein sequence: CASSETVSPLHF.

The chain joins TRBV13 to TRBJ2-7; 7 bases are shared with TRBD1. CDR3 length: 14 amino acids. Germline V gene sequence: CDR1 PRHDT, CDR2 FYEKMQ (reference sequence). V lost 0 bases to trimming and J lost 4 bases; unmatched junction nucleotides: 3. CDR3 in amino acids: CASSLGDREYEQYF. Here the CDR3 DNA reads TGTGCCAGCAGCTTAGGCGACAGGGAATACGAGCAGTACTTC.